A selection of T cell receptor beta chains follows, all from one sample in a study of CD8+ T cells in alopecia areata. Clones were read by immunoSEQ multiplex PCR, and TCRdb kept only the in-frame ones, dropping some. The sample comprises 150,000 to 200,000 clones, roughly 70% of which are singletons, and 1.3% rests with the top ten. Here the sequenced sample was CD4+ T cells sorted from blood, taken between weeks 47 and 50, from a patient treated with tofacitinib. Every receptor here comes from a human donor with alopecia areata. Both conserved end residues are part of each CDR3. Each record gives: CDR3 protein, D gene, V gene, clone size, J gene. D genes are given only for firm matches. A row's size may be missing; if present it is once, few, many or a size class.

CAISDPYGYTF | NA | TRBV10-3 | NA | TRBJ1-2
CSLSEGGLYNEQFF | NA | TRBV29-1 | NA | TRBJ2-1
CASSPSLEADYGYTF | NA | TRBV7-9 | NA | TRBJ1-2
CASSPRGQGVSETQYF | TRBD1 | TRBV7-8 | once | TRBJ2-5
CSVGYRFNYGYTF | NA | TRBV29-1 | NA | TRBJ1-2
CASTRAGTAGETQYF | TRBD1 | TRBV5-1 | few | TRBJ2-5
CSAESSGMGYTF | NA | TRBV29-1 | NA | TRBJ1-2
CAWSVNSPLHF | NA | TRBV30 | NA | TRBJ1-6
CASSLDRLAGGSGANVLTF | TRBD2 | TRBV5-6 | NA | TRBJ2-6
CASSLGGTQETQYF | TRBD2 | TRBV5-4 | NA | TRBJ2-5
CAWSVGTEAFF | NA | TRBV30 | NA | TRBJ1-1
CASSRTGAAYEQYF | NA | TRBV5-1 | NA | TRBJ2-7
CASSPGTGTYEQYF | TRBD1 | TRBV28 | NA | TRBJ2-7
CASSLHGELFF | NA | TRBV5-5 | few | TRBJ2-2
CATSSSQGEQYF | NA | TRBV15 | NA | TRBJ2-7
CSVDRDAYNEQFF | NA | TRBV29-1 | NA | TRBJ2-1
CSVRQGEAFF | TRBD1 | TRBV29-1 | few | TRBJ1-1
CASSGQGARGNTEAFF | TRBD1 | TRBV9 | NA | TRBJ1-1
CASSVGTDGYTF | NA | TRBV9 | NA | TRBJ1-2
CASSRTGNYGYTF | TRBD1 | TRBV5-1 | NA | TRBJ1-2
CASSFSWGAGAYGYTF | NA | TRBV7-2 | NA | TRBJ1-2
CASSPDPVGAGELFF | NA | TRBV7-3 | NA | TRBJ2-2
CASSDRVSPGANVLTF | NA | TRBV2 | NA | TRBJ2-6
CAWSVQGTYEQYF | NA | TRBV30 | once | TRBJ2-7
CSVQVLGGDGYTF | NA | TRBV29-1 | NA | TRBJ1-2
CASSWDANTGELFF | NA | TRBV5-1 | NA | TRBJ2-2
CASSFRAARTRGTQYF | NA | TRBV7-2 | NA | TRBJ2-5
CAWSVGPTRPQHF | NA | TRBV30 | few | TRBJ1-5
CASALSYEQYF | NA | TRBV6-5 | NA | TRBJ2-7
CASSQGPGQGGSTEAFF | TRBD1 | TRBV4-3 | NA | TRBJ1-1
CAWSVGTGLGYTF | TRBD1 | TRBV30 | NA | TRBJ1-2
CASSLSGTSEAFF | NA | TRBV5-1 | NA | TRBJ1-1
CASSGGLSPLHF | NA | TRBV2 | NA | TRBJ1-6
CASSVSPSVGRNTGELFF | NA | TRBV9 | once | TRBJ2-2
CSVRDSSYNEQFF | TRBD1 | TRBV29-1 | few | TRBJ2-1
CAWSVLTEAFF | NA | TRBV30 | NA | TRBJ1-1
CASSEPRIGKANVLTF | NA | TRBV25-1 | few | TRBJ2-6
CATSFGFTEAFF | NA | TRBV15 | NA | TRBJ1-1
CASCLTGTGDSPLHF | TRBD1 | TRBV5-6 | many | TRBJ1-6
CASSLRVGGTSTDTQYF | NA | TRBV13 | NA | TRBJ2-3
CASSLMAGRGSTDTQYF | NA | TRBV7-2 | NA | TRBJ2-3
CASSHDRGNSPLHF | TRBD1 | TRBV13 | NA | TRBJ1-6
CASSYGVYGSYEQYF | NA | TRBV6-5 | few | TRBJ2-7
CASSVAGQRNSPLHF | TRBD1 | TRBV9 | NA | TRBJ1-6
CASSDTAGANVLTF | NA | TRBV9 | NA | TRBJ2-6
CASSTGGNEQFF | TRBD1 | TRBV2 | NA | TRBJ2-1
CAWTLDRGFGTEAFF | TRBD1 | TRBV30 | NA | TRBJ1-1
CSALGQVIDTEAFF | TRBD1 | TRBV29-1 | few | TRBJ1-1
CASSVDADTQYF | NA | TRBV9 | few | TRBJ2-3
CSVSRTGHGYTF | TRBD1 | TRBV29-1 | NA | TRBJ1-2
CASSLGLGQETQYF | NA | TRBV7-2 | few | TRBJ2-5
CASSPKGNQPQHF | NA | TRBV6-1 | NA | TRBJ1-5
CASSLDFTDTQYF | NA | TRBV5-6 | NA | TRBJ2-3
CASSARTGDEQFF | TRBD1 | TRBV9 | NA | TRBJ2-1
CASIRTGTVKAFF | NA | TRBV25-1 | NA | TRBJ1-1
CASSLGTGIKEQYF | TRBD1 | TRBV7-2 | few | TRBJ2-7
CASSDPLGLGVFF | TRBD2 | TRBV6-4 | NA | TRBJ2-1
CASRGTGQYYEQYF | TRBD1 | TRBV23-1 | NA | TRBJ2-7
CASSESLRAWRGTDTQYF | NA | TRBV2 | many | TRBJ2-3
CSGGREAFF | NA | TRBV29-1 | NA | TRBJ1-1